The 3 T cell receptor beta chains below come from one sample, sequenced in a study of T cell clonality in common variable immunodeficiency. The method was immunoSEQ multiplex PCR; TCRdb's version includes in-frame clones alone and lacks a portion of them. This sample has fewer than 40,000 clones, each found more than once. Their target antigens are unknown. The study's findings and limits: Reportedly, TCR beta sequences from common variable immunodeficiency showed fewer deletions and N-nucleotide insertions.

The sequencing input was peripheral blood mononuclear cells. These receptors all stem from a human donor with common variable immunodeficiency.

About this clone itself: The read ends 3 residues early relative to the CDR3; the germline J gene fills the gap. The rearrangement joins TRBV11-2 to TRBJ2-3, with TRBD1 identical over 10 bases. Per germline, CDR1 SGHAT and CDR2 FQNNGV. The V and J ends lost 8 bases and 2 bases, in that order; junction bases with no gene match: 7. This CDR3 contains 15 residues. This CDR3 reads CASGDRGGPTDTQYF. The CDR3 bases that were read are TGTGCCAGCGGGGACAGGGGAGGCCCCACAGATACG. Drawing the rest from reference TRBV11-2 and TRBJ2-3, the complete variable domain is EAGVAQSPRYKIIEKRQSVAFWCNPISGHATLYWYQQILGQGPKLLIQFQNNGVVDDSQLPKDRFSAERLKGVDSTLKIQPAKLEDSAVYLCASGDRGGPTDTQYFGPGTRLTVL.

In this sample, this clone turned up many times. The CDR3 is cut off 3 residues early in the read; its end comes from the germline J gene. This chain connects TRBV30 to TRBJ1-4; possibly TRBD1 for D (5 bases). There are 15 residues in the CDR3. The germline gives CDR1 GTSNPN, CDR2 SVGIG (reference sequence). The V gene lost 0 bases and the J gene lost 8 bases, with 16 bases spanning the gap. Partial CDR3 DNA: TGTGCCTGGAGTGTAGATGGGCAGGGAAGGGAAAAA. Its translation: CAWSVDGQGREK. The CDR3 in its entirety is CAWSVDGQGREKLFF. The full variable domain, in which reference TRBV30 and TRBJ1-4 provide the parts outside the CDR3, is SQTIHQWPATLVQPVGSPLSLECTVEGTSNPNLYWYRQAAGRGLQLLFYSVGIGQISSEVPQNLSASRPQDRQFILSSKKLLLSDSGFYLCAWSVDGQGREKLFFGSGTQLSVL.

There are a few counts of this clone. The CDR3 goes on 3 residues after the read ends, and that part is filled in from the germline J gene. V is TRBV7-2 and J is TRBJ2-7; D uncertain. Germline V CDR1 and CDR2: SGHTA, FQGNSA. CDR3 length: 14 amino acids. V was cut by 5 bases and J by 2 bases, with 13 bases left in between. CDR3 in amino acids: CASSPRVLTYEQYF. The part of the CDR3 DNA that was read is TGTGCCAGCAGCCCCCGGGTCCTAACCTACGAG. The variable domain in full, with the rest retrieved from reference TRBV7-2 and TRBJ2-7, is GAGVSQSPSNKVTEKGKDVELRCDPISGHTALYWYRQSLGQGLEFLIYFQGNSAPDKSGLPSDRFSAERTGGSVSTLTIQRTQQEDSAVYLCASSPRVLTYEQYFGPGTRLTVT.